This T cell receptor (beta chain) came from a study of T cells after posttransplantation cyclophosphamide. This clone occurred once. The antigen remains unidentified. There are 18 residues in the CDR3. Per the germline V gene, CDR1 is LNHDA and CDR2 is SQIVND (reference sequence). J lost 4 bases, V lost 6 bases, and 11 bases had no gene match. The table came from immunoSEQ multiplex PCR; TCRdb's copy has only in-frame clones and leaves some out. The table lists some 37,000 clones, more than 70% of them singletons. Study conclusions and caveats: Skin or GI-infiltrating T cells shared few TRB sequences with blood.

Cyclophosphamide on days +3 and +4 followed busulfan-fludarabine conditioning and a marrow graft. This TCR was sampled from a female patient in her thirties or forties who received an allogeneic stem cell transplant from a related donor, was CMV-positive, and had no GVHD. Some of the T cells may derive from the graft donor. The J gene is TRBJ2-6, the V gene TRBV19; 11 nucleotides match TRBD1. The source material was CD4+ T cells sorted from blood, sampled 1,900 to 2,000 days after a stem cell transplant with posttransplant cyclophosphamide. The CDR3 protein is CASRTRDRGIWGANVLTF. The CDR3 region has the DNA TGTGCCAGTAGGACCCGGGACAGGGGGATTTGGGGGGCCAACGTCCTGACTTTC.